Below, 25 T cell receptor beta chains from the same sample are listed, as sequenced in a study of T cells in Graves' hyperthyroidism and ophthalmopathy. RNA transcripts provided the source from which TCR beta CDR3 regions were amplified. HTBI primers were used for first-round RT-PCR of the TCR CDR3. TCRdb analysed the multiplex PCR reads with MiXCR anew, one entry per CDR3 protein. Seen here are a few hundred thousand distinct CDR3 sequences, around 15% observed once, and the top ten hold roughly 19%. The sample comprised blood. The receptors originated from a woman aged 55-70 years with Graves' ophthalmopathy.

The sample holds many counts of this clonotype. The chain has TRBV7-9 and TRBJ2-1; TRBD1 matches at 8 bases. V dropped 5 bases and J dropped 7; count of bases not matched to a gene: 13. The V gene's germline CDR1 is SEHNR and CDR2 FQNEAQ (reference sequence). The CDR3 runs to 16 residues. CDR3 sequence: CASSQHIGQGRNEQFF. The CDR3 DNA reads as TGTGCCAGCAGCCAACACATTGGACAGGGAAGGAATGAGCAGTTCTTC.

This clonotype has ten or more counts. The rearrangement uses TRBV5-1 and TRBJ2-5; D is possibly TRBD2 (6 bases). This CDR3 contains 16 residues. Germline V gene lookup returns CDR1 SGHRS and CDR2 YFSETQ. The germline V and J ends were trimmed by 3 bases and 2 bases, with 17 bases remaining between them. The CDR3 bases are TGCGCCAGCAGCTCCTCGGGACTTTCCGGGCAAGAGACCCAGTACTTC. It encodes CASSSSGLSGQETQYF. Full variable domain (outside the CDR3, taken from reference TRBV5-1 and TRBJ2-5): KAGVTQTPRYLIKTRGQQVTLSCSPISGHRSVSWYQQTPGQGLQFLFEYFSETQRNKGNFPGRFSGRQFSNSRSEMNVSTLELGDSALYLCASSSSGLSGQETQYFGPGTRLLVL.

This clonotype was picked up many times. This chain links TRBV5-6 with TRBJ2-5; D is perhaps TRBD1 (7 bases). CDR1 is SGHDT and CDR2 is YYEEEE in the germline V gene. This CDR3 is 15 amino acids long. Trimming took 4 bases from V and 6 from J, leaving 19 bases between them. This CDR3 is CASSRYYRGGKTQYF. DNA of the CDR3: TGTGCCAGCAGCCGATACTACAGGGGAGGAAAGACCCAGTACTTC.

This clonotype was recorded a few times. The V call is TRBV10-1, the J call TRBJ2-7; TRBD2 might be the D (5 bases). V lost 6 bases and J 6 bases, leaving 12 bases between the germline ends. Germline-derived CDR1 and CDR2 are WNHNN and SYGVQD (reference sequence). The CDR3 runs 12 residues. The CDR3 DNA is TGCGCCAGCAGCTACAGCGGCGGCGAGCAGTACTTC. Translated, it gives CASSYSGGEQYF.

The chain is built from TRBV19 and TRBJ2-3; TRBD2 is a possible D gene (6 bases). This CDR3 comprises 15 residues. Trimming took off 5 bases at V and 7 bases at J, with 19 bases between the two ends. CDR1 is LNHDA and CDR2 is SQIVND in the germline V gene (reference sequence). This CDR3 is CASSGAGTGANTQYF. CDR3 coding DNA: TGTGCCAGTAGTGGGGCTGGGACTGGGGCGAATACGCAGTATTTT.

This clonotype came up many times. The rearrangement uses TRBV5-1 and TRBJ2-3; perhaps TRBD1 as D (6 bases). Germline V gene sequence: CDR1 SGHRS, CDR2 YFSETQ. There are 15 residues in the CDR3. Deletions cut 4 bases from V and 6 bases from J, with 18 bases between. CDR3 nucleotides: TGCGCCAGCAGCCCTCCACAGGGAGCATTTGATACGCAGTATTTT. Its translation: CASSPPQGAFDTQYF. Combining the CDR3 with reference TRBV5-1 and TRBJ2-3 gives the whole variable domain KAGVTQTPRYLIKTRGQQVTLSCSPISGHRSVSWYQQTPGQGLQFLFEYFSETQRNKGNFPGRFSGRQFSNSRSEMNVSTLELGDSALYLCASSPPQGAFDTQYFGPGTRLTVL.

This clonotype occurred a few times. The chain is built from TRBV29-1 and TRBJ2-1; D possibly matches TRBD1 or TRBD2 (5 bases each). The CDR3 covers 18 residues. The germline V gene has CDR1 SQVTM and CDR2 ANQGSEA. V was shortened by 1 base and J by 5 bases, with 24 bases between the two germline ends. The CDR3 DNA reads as TGCAGCGTTGAAGGGGGCGCGCTAAGCGGCCTAGGGGACAATGAGCAGTTCTTC. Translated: CSVEGGALSGLGDNEQFF.

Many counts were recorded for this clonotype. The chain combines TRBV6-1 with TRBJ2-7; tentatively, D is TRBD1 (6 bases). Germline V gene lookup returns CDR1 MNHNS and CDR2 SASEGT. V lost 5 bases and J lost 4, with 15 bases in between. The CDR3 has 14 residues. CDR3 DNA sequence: TGTGCCAGCAGTTTAACAGGGATGGGGTACGAGCAGTACTTC. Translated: CASSLTGMGYEQYF.

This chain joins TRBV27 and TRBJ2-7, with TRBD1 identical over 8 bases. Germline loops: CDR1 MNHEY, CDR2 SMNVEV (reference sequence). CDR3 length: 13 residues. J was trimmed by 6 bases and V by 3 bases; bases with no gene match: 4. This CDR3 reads CASSFPGQAEQYF. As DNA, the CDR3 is TGTGCCAGCAGTTTCCCGGGACAGGCCGAGCAGTACTTC.

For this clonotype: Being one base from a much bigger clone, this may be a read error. CDR3: CSAEGDEGAQYF. The CDR3 coding sequence is TGCAGCGCTGAGGGGGACGAGGGGGCCCAGTACTTC. This chain connects TRBV29-1 to TRBJ2-5, with a tentative D call TRBD1 (6 bases). The germline V gene has CDR1 SQVTM and CDR2 ANQGSEA. V dropped 7 bases and J dropped 9 bases, with 18 bases sitting between them. CDR3 size: 12 residues.

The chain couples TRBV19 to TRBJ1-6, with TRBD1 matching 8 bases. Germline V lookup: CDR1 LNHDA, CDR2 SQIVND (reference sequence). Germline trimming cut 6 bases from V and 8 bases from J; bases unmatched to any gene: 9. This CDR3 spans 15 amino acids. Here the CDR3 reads CASRDGQGRYSPLHF. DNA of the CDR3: TGTGCCAGTAGAGACGGACAGGGCCGGTATTCACCCCTCCACTTT.

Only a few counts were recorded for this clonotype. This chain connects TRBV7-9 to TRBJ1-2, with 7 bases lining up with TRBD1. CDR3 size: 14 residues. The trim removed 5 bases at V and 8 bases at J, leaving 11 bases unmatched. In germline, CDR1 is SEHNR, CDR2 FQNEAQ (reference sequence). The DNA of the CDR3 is TGTGCCAGCAGCCCGCGGGACAGTTTAAGGGGCTACACCTTC. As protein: CASSPRDSLRGYTF.

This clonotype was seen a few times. For the CDR3, the DNA is TGCAGTGCCTTAAAAAACAGAGGGCTTCAGCCCCAGCATTTT. Translating gives CSALKNRGLQPQHF. The chain recombines TRBV20-1 with TRBJ1-5; no clear D gene. The germline CDR1 and CDR2 sequences are DFQATT and SNEGSKA (reference sequence). V lost 6 bases to trimming and J lost 6 bases, with 18 bases between them. This CDR3 region has 14 residues.

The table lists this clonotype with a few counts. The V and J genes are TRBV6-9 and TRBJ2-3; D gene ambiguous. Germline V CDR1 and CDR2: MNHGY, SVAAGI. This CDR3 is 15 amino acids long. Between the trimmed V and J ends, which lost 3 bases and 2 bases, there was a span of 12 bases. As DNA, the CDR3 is TGTGCCAGCAGTTACGGTGGCACAACCACAGATACGCAGTATTTT. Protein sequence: CASSYGGTTTDTQYF.

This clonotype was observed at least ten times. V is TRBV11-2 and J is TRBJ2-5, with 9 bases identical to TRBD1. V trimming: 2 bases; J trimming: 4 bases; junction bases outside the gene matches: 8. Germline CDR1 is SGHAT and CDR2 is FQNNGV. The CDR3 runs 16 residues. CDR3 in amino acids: CASSLSTGGAGETQYF. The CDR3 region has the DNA TGTGCCAGCAGCTTAAGCACAGGGGGCGCGGGAGAGACCCAGTACTTC. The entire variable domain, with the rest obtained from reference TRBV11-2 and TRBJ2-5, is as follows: EAGVAQSPRYKIIEKRQSVAFWCNPISGHATLYWYQQILGQGPKLLIQFQNNGVVDDSQLPKDRFSAERLKGVDSTLKIQPAKLEDSAVYLCASSLSTGGAGETQYFGPGTRLLVL.

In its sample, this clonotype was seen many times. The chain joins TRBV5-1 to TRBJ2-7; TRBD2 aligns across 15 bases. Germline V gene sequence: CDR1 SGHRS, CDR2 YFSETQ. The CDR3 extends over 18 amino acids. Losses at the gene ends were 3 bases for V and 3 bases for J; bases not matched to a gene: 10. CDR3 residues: CASSWGLAGGQRGYEQYF. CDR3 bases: TGCGCCAGCAGCTGGGGACTAGCGGGAGGCCAGCGGGGCTACGAGCAGTACTTC.

CDR3 sequence (DNA): TGTGCCAGTAGTATGGTGGTGGATGAAAAACTGTTTTTT. Protein product: CASSMVVDEKLFF. This chain connects TRBV19 to TRBJ1-4; D unclear. The V gene lost 3 bases and the J gene lost 6 bases, with 8 bases spanning the gap. Germline V gives CDR1 LNHDA, CDR2 SQIVND (reference sequence). The CDR3 has 13 residues.

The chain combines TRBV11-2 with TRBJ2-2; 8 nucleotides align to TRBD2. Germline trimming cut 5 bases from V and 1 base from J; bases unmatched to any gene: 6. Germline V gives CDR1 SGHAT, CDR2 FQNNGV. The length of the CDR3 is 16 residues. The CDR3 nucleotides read TGTGCCAGCAGCCCCTGGACTAGCAGGAACACCGGGGAGCTGTTTTTT. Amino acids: CASSPWTSRNTGELFF. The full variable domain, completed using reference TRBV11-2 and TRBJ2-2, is EAGVAQSPRYKIIEKRQSVAFWCNPISGHATLYWYQQILGQGPKLLIQFQNNGVVDDSQLPKDRFSAERLKGVDSTLKIQPAKLEDSAVYLCASSPWTSRNTGELFFGEGSRLTVL.

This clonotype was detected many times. For the CDR3, the DNA is TGTGCCACCAGTGATTGGGGACTAGCGGGTGTCAATGAGCAGTTCTTC. This sequence encodes CATSDWGLAGVNEQFF. The genes are TRBV24-1 and TRBJ2-1; 12 bases are shared with TRBD2. Losses at the gene ends were 2 bases for V and 6 bases for J; bases not matched to a gene: 4. The CDR3 runs to 16 residues. Germline V lookup: CDR1 KGHDR, CDR2 SFDVKD.

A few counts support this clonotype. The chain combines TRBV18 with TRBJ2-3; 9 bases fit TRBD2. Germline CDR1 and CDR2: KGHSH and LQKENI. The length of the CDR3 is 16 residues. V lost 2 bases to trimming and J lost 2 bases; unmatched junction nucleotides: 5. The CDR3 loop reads CASSPRGLAITDTQYF. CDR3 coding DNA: TGTGCCAGCTCACCAAGGGGACTAGCCATCACAGATACGCAGTATTTT.

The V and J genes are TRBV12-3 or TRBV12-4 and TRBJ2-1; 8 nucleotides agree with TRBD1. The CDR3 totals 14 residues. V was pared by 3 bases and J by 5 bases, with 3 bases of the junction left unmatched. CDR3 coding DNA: TGTGCCAGCAGTTTCCAGGGGGCGGACAATGAGCAGTTCTTC. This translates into CASSFQGADNEQFF.

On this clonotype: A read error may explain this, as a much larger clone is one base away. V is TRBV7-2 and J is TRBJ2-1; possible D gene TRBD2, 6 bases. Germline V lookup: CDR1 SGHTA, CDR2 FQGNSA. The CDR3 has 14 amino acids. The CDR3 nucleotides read TGTGCCAGCAGCCTCCGGGACTTTTACAATGAGCAGTCCTTC. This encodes CASSLRDFYNEQSF.

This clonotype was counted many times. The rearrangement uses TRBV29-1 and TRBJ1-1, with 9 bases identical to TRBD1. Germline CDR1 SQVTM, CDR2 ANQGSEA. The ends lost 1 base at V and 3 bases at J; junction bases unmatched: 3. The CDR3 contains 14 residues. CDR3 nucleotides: TGCAGCGTTGAAGGGACAGGGGAGGACACTGAAGCTTTCTTT. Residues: CSVEGTGEDTEAFF.

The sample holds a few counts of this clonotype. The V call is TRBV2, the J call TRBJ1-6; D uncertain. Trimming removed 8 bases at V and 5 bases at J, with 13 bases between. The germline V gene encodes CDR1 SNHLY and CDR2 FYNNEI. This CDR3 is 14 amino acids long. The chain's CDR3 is CASGRNRNNSPLHF. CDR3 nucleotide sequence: TGTGCCAGCGGCAGAAATAGGAATAATTCACCCCTCCACTTT.

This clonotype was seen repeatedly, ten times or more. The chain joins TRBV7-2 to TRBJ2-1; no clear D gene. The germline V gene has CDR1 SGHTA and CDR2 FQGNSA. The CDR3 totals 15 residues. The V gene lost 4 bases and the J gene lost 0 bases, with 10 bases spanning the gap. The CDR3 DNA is TGTGCCAGCAGCTGGGGTCAGAGCTCCTACAATGAGCAGTTCTTC. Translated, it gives CASSWGQSSYNEQFF.